Each of the 18 T cell receptor beta chains below was sequenced from the same sample in a study of blood T cell repertoires in COVID-19 (dated by TCRdb to the early 2020s). Library preparation used the immunoSEQ multiplex PCR assay. TCRdb's version of the immuneACCESS table is confined to in-frame rearrangements and falls short of the full clone set. An unresolved V gene accounts for under half of the shortfall where checked; the remainder is of unknown origin. The sample table holds approximately 98,000 clones, of which about three quarters were seen once. Roughly 2% of the sample lies in the top ten. The specimen sequenced was peripheral blood. These receptors came from a woman between 35 and 50 years old with acute or convalescent COVID-19.

The chain has TRBV7-8 and TRBJ1-2; tentatively, D is TRBD1 (5 bases). Germline loops: CDR1 SGHVS, CDR2 FQNEAQ. Trimming removed 5 bases from V and 2 bases from J, with 12 bases in between. The CDR3 consists of 14 residues. The CDR3 loop is CASSPTDRNYGYTF. As DNA, the CDR3 is TGTGCCAGCAGCCCGACAGACAGAAACTATGGCTACACCTTC.

A few counts support this clone. The sample contains more than one DNA sequence encoding this CDR3. V gene TRBV3-1 (or the pseudogene TRBV3-2) combines with J gene TRBJ2-2; 8 positions agree with TRBD1. Germline loops: CDR1 LGHDT, CDR2 YNNKEL (reference sequence). The trim removed 3 bases at V and 0 bases at J, leaving 0 bases unmatched. The CDR3 consists of 15 residues. The DNA of the CDR3 is TGTGCCAGCAGCCAGGACAGGGCGAACACCGGGGAGCTGTTTTTT. Protein product: CASSQDRANTGELFF.

In its sample, this clone was seen once. The chain links TRBV5-6 to TRBJ1-5; a possible D gene is TRBD1 (6 bases). Trimming took off 4 bases at V and 1 base at J, with 9 bases between the two ends. The CDR3 has 14 amino acids. Germline CDR1 and CDR2: SGHDT and YYEEEE. The CDR3 spells CASSTTGSNQPQHF. The CDR3, as DNA: TGTGCCAGCAGCACCACAGGGAGCAATCAGCCCCAGCATTTT.

The chain has TRBV6-6 and TRBJ2-2, with TRBD2 matching 10 bases. The CDR3 extends over 17 amino acids. V dropped 5 bases and J dropped 0; count of bases not matched to a gene: 6. The germline V gene encodes CDR1 MNHNY and CDR2 SVGAGI (reference sequence). CDR3 DNA sequence: TGTGCCAGCAGTCGTGAACTAGCGGGAACGAACACCGGGGAGCTGTTTTTT. Residues: CASSRELAGTNTGELFF.

In this sample, this clone turned up a few times. V gene TRBV19 combines with J gene TRBJ1-2, with D tentatively TRBD1 (5 bases). The germline V gene encodes CDR1 LNHDA and CDR2 SQIVND (reference sequence). The V end lost 6 bases, the J end lost 5 bases, and 16 bases lay between the germline ends. CDR3 length: 14 residues. CDR3 sequence: CASSRDQGRYGYTF. CDR3 nucleotides: TGTGCCAGTAGCCGCGACCAGGGAAGATATGGCTACACCTTC.

The chain joins TRBV19 to TRBJ1-3, with a tentative D call TRBD1 (6 bases). In germline, CDR1 is LNHDA, CDR2 SQIVND (reference sequence). The CDR3 contains 14 residues. V shed 6 bases and J shed 2 bases, with 11 bases lying between them. DNA for the CDR3: TGTGCCAGTAGGCAGGGGATGGCTGGAAACACCATATATTTT. It yields the protein CASRQGMAGNTIYF.

The genes are TRBV18 and TRBJ1-1; a possible D gene is TRBD1 (5 bases). V dropped 0 bases and J dropped 4 bases, with 9 bases sitting between them. The CDR3 sequence is 14 residues long. CDR1 is KGHSH, CDR2 LQKENI, per germline. The DNA of the CDR3 is TGTGCCAGCTCACCACCGACAGCCAGCACTGAAGCTTTCTTT. Translated: CASSPPTASTEAFF.

This clone appeared once. V gene TRBV2 combines with J gene TRBJ2-5, with a tentative D call TRBD2 (6 bases). The germline V gene encodes CDR1 SNHLY and CDR2 FYNNEI. CDR3 length equals 15 residues. V gave up 2 bases and J gave up 5 bases, with 15 bases separating them. In nucleotides, the CDR3 is TGTGCCAGCAGTGAAACACAGACGGGGAGGGAGACCCAGTACTTC. The encoded protein is CASSETQTGRETQYF.

This rearrangement joins TRBV3-1 (or the pseudogene TRBV3-2) to TRBJ2-2; TRBD2 is a possible D gene (5 bases). In germline, CDR1 is LGHDT, CDR2 YNNKEL (reference sequence). The CDR3 consists of 14 residues. V was trimmed by 0 bases and J by 5 bases, leaving 7 bases between them. CDR3 in DNA: TGTGCCAGCAGCCAAGATACGGGGACCGGGGAGCTGTTTTTT. Protein sequence: CASSQDTGTGELFF.

The CDR3, as DNA: TGTGCCAGCAGCCCCCGGACTGATTCACCCCTCCACTTT. This gives the protein CASSPRTDSPLHF. The chain carries TRBV14 and TRBJ1-6, with unresolved D. The CDR3 totals 13 residues. The V end was cut by 4 bases, the J end by 8 bases, with 9 bases between. In germline, CDR1 is SGHDN, CDR2 FVKESK.

The chain joins TRBV5-6 to TRBJ1-3; D gene unclear. In germline, CDR1 is SGHDT, CDR2 YYEEEE. Between the trimmed V and J ends, which lost 0 bases and 4 bases, there was a span of 8 bases. CDR3 length equals 14 residues. CDR3 DNA sequence: TGTGCCAGCAGCTTGGAGGAGTACGGAAACACCATATATTTT. It encodes CASSLEEYGNTIYF.

This clone was seen more than once but under ten times. The chain combines TRBV5-1 with TRBJ1-4; D is uncertain. CDR1 and CDR2 from the germline V gene are SGHRS and YFSETQ. CDR3 length equals 14 residues. The V gene lost 3 bases and the J gene lost 0 bases, with 6 bases spanning the gap. The DNA of the CDR3 is TGCGCCAGCAGCTCGGGTGCAACTAATGAAAAACTGTTTTTT. This codes for CASSSGATNEKLFF. Full variable domain (missing parts from reference TRBV5-1 and TRBJ1-4): KAGVTQTPRYLIKTRGQQVTLSCSPISGHRSVSWYQQTPGQGLQFLFEYFSETQRNKGNFPGRFSGRQFSNSRSEMNVSTLELGDSALYLCASSSGATNEKLFFGSGTQLSVL.

CDR3 coding DNA: TGTGCCAGCAGTGAAGCGCTTACTGTGAACACTGAAGCTTTCTTT. Translating gives CASSEALTVNTEAFF. The J gene is TRBJ1-1, the V gene TRBV6-1; D is unresolved. Trimming shortened V by 0 bases and J by 0 bases, and 8 bases separated the two germline ends. Germline V gene data show CDR1 as MNHNS and CDR2 as SASEGT. The CDR3 spans 15 residues.

The CDR3 nucleotides are TGTGCCAGCAGTGAAGTTCTGCGGGGGGGCGGAGATACGCAGTATTTT. It specifies CASSEVLRGGGDTQYF. The chain joins TRBV2 to TRBJ2-3; TRBD2 matches 9 bases. This CDR3 comprises 16 residues. The germline CDR1 and CDR2 sequences are SNHLY and FYNNEI. Losses at the gene ends were 1 base for V and 5 bases for J; bases not matched to a gene: 7.

The CDR3, as DNA: TGTGCCAGCAGGCGGGACCAGTATGACGGGGAGCTGTTTTTT. Its translation is CASRRDQYDGELFF. The chain uses TRBV11-3 and TRBJ2-2; a weak D match, TRBD2 (6 bases). The CDR3 is 14 residues long. The germline gives CDR1 SGHNT, CDR2 YENEEA. The V and J ends lost 6 bases and 7 bases respectively, with 15 bases between them.

The chain employs TRBV2 and TRBJ2-7, with 8 bases aligning to TRBD1. The CDR3 runs 13 residues. V gave up 5 bases and J gave up 7 bases; unmatched junction bases: 7. The V gene's germline CDR1 is SNHLY and CDR2 FYNNEI. CDR3 DNA: TGTGCCAGCAGTTCCCAGGGGGCGAGGGAGCAGTACTTC. Its protein product is CASSSQGAREQYF.

The chain carries TRBV3-1 (or the pseudogene TRBV3-2) and TRBJ1-2, with 10 positions matching TRBD1. V shed 2 bases and J 2 bases; nucleotides not matched to a gene: 2. The V gene's germline CDR1 is LGHDT and CDR2 YNNKEL (reference sequence). CDR3 length equals 15 residues. CDR3 in DNA: TGTGCCAGCAGCCAACCGGGACAGGGGAACTATGGCTACACCTTC. It yields the protein CASSQPGQGNYGYTF.

This chain joins TRBV10-3 and TRBJ1-1; tentative D call: TRBD1 (6 bases). Per germline, CDR1 ENHRY and CDR2 SYGVKD. The V end was cut by 6 bases, the J end by 3 bases, with 17 bases between. This CDR3 has 15 residues. The CDR3 loop is CAIRWTDSPDTEAFF. The CDR3 bases are TGTGCCATCAGATGGACGGACAGCCCGGACACTGAAGCTTTCTTT.